One and the same sample provided the 27 T cell receptor beta chains below, sequenced in a study of blood T cells in healthy people across ages. The second PCR ran roughly 6 to 11 cycles with a sample-barcoded 5' primer and J-beta primers. TCRdb recomputed calls from the 5' RACE reads with MiXCR, one row per CDR3 protein. This repertoire shows about 650,000 distinct CDR3 sequences, roughly 32% found once; its top ten account for roughly 15%. Material: blood. Every receptor here comes from a woman older than 75 in good health.

Concerning this clonotype itself: A much larger clone differs by one base, so this may be a read error. This chain connects TRBV2 to TRBJ1-2; D might be TRBD1 (6 bases). The ends were cut back, 8 bases at V and 4 bases at J, with 17 bases in the middle. The CDR3 totals 14 residues. Per the germline V gene, CDR1 is SNHLY and CDR2 is FYNNEI. CDR3 sequence (DNA): TGTGCCAGCTCAGGGGACACCTATCGCTATGGCTACACCTTC. This sequence encodes CASSGDTYRYGYTF.

This clonotype was recorded many times. The V call is TRBV5-1, the J call TRBJ2-1, with D perhaps TRBD1 or TRBD2 (5 bases each). Trimming removed 0 bases at V and 9 bases at J, with 10 bases between. The CDR3 loop spans 13 amino acids. Germline CDR1 is SGHRS and CDR2 is YFSETQ. The CDR3, as DNA: TGCGCCAGCAGCTTGGGGGCCGGGACTGAGCAGTTCTTC. This codes for CASSLGAGTEQFF.

This clonotype was counted a few times. This may be a read error, as it is one base from a much larger clone. The rearrangement links TRBV7-2 to TRBJ2-3; D might be TRBD2 (5 bases). Trimming left V 3 bases short and J 10 bases short, with 23 bases between. CDR1 and CDR2 from the germline V gene are SGHTA and FQGNSA. CDR3 length equals 16 residues. This CDR3 is CASSFLDSARKDAQYF. CDR3 DNA: TGTGCCAGCAGCTTTTTGGACTCGGCAAGGAAGGATGCGCAGTATTTT.

The table lists this clonotype with many counts. The V gene is TRBV6-1, the J gene TRBJ2-7; 12 positions match TRBD1. J was trimmed by 2 bases and V by 3 bases; bases with no gene match: 5. The germline V gene encodes CDR1 MNHNS and CDR2 SASEGT. This CDR3 is built from 16 residues. The CDR3 loop reads CASSDAGQGAPYEQYF. The CDR3 nucleotides read TGTGCCAGCAGTGATGCGGGACAGGGGGCCCCCTACGAGCAGTACTTC.

J is TRBJ2-1 and V is TRBV20-1; D is ambiguous. Germline V CDR1 and CDR2: DFQATT, SNEGSKA (reference sequence). The V end was cut by 8 bases, the J end by 1 base, with 18 bases between. This CDR3 spans 15 amino acids. Here the CDR3 DNA reads TGCAGTACCCCTGCGGCCAGCCAATCCTACAATGAGCAGTTCTTC. As protein: CSTPAASQSYNEQFF.

Many counts were recorded for this clonotype. The chain combines TRBV20-1 with TRBJ2-1, with TRBD1 identical over 8 bases. The J segment lost 6 bases and the V segment lost 0 bases, leaving 16 bases of the junction unmatched. The CDR3 is 18 residues long. Germline loops: CDR1 DFQATT, CDR2 SNEGSKA (reference sequence). The CDR3 region is CSARDWAPRTGFLNEQFF. CDR3 in DNA: TGCAGTGCTAGAGATTGGGCCCCCAGGACAGGGTTCCTCAATGAGCAGTTCTTC.

In this sample, this clonotype turned up many times. CDR3 bases: TGCAGTGCTAGAAGTGGTTATAGCAATCAGCCCCAGCATTTT. Encoded protein: CSARSGYSNQPQHF. This rearrangement joins TRBV20-1 to TRBJ1-5; D is unclear. Germline CDR1 reads DFQATT; CDR2 reads SNEGSKA (reference sequence). The ends were cut back, 2 bases at V and 0 bases at J, with 8 bases in the middle. This CDR3 spans 14 amino acids.

As for this clonotype: A read error may explain this, as a much larger clone is one base away. The chain is built from TRBV5-4 and TRBJ2-1, with 7 bases fitting TRBD2. The CDR3 spans 15 residues. J lost 13 bases, V lost 5 bases, and 18 bases had no gene match. Germline V lookup: CDR1 SGHNT, CDR2 YYREEE (reference sequence). CDR3 in amino acids: CASSPSARGSETQFF. The CDR3, as DNA: TGTGCCAGCAGTCCTTCTGCGCGGGGGAGCGAGACCCAGTTCTTC.

This clonotype was seen only a few times. The rearrangement joins TRBV6-6 to TRBJ1-2; tentatively, D is TRBD1 (5 bases). V lost 10 bases and J lost 5, with 17 bases in between. CDR1 and CDR2 from the germline V gene are MNHNY and SVGAGI (reference sequence). The CDR3 spans 13 residues. The CDR3 spells CATIRAGRYGYTF. As DNA, the CDR3 is TGTGCCACCATAAGGGCAGGGAGATATGGCTACACCTTC.

This clonotype was seen at least ten times. The chain uses TRBV12-3 or TRBV12-4 and TRBJ2-1, with 8 positions matching TRBD2. This CDR3 has 16 residues. V shed 2 bases, J shed 3 bases, and the junction held 6 bases outside the gene matches. Here the CDR3 DNA reads TGTGCCAGCAGTTTATTGGGTCGGGGGGGCTACAATGAGCAGTTCTTC. Translated: CASSLLGRGGYNEQFF.

This clonotype has a handful of counts. This chain uses TRBV2 with TRBJ2-1, with TRBD2 matching 7 bases. J lost 7 bases, V lost 2 bases, and 8 bases had no gene match. This CDR3 spans 15 amino acids. CDR1 SNHLY and CDR2 FYNNEI come from the germline V gene. CDR3 sequence reads: CASSERGTNRNEQFF. CDR3 nucleotide sequence: TGTGCCAGCAGTGAAAGAGGGACTAATAGGAATGAGCAGTTCTTC.

This clonotype showed up just a few times. The chain carries TRBV28 and TRBJ1-5; weak D call: TRBD1 (6 bases). This CDR3 spans 15 amino acids. Trimming left V 10 bases short and J 3 bases short, with 19 bases between. Germline-derived CDR1 and CDR2 are MDHEN and SYDVKM. In nucleotides, the CDR3 is TGTGCCACCGGCCTCTCGGGGGCCATCAATCAGCCCCAGCATTTT. It encodes CATGLSGAINQPQHF.

The table lists this clonotype with a count of one. This chain uses TRBV28 with TRBJ1-2; D call uncertain. CDR1 MDHEN and CDR2 SYDVKM come from the germline V gene. Trimming stripped 5 bases from V and 4 bases from J, with 17 bases between. The CDR3 runs to 15 residues. The CDR3 loop is CASSPSPTVTYGYTF. The CDR3 region has the DNA TGTGCCAGCAGTCCGAGCCCAACAGTGACCTATGGCTACACCTTC.

There are a few counts of this clonotype. The chain joins TRBV20-1 to TRBJ1-2; D unclear. V lost 0 bases, J lost 7 bases, and 21 bases lay in between. Germline V gene lookup returns CDR1 DFQATT and CDR2 SNEGSKA (reference sequence). The length of the CDR3 is 16 residues. CDR3 in amino acids: CSARDQQRGALSGYTF. CDR3 DNA: TGCAGTGCTAGAGATCAGCAACGTGGCGCGCTAAGTGGCTACACCTTC.

This clonotype was counted between two and nine times. The rearrangement links TRBV20-1 to TRBJ2-1; perhaps TRBD2 as D (5 bases). The V gene lost 3 bases and the J gene lost 4 bases, with 10 bases spanning the gap. From germline, CDR1 is DFQATT and CDR2 SNEGSKA (reference sequence). The CDR3 is 13 residues long. CDR3 sequence (DNA): TGCAGTGCTAGGCGGGTTTCGTACAATGAGCAGTTCTTC. It yields the protein CSARRVSYNEQFF.

The V and J genes are TRBV6-6 and TRBJ2-3; no firm D call. This CDR3 is built from 13 residues. The germline V gene encodes CDR1 MNHNY and CDR2 SVGAGI (reference sequence). Trimming removed 4 bases from V and 10 bases from J, with 15 bases in between. In nucleotides, the CDR3 is TGTGCCAGCAGTTCCCGTGGTAGGCCGGCGCAGTATTTT. Its protein is CASSSRGRPAQYF.

This clonotype was seen a handful of times. A much bigger clone sits one base away, suggesting this may be a read error. The chain employs TRBV4-2 and TRBJ2-1; 7 nucleotides agree with TRBD2. This CDR3 is built from 16 residues. In germline, CDR1 is LGHNA, CDR2 YNFKEQ. The junction had 15 bases not matched to a gene; V was cut back by 6 bases and J by 7 bases. The CDR3 spells CASSHYTGGGENEQFF. The CDR3 DNA reads as TGTGCCAGCAGTCATTACACTGGCGGGGGAGAGAATGAGCAGTTCTTC.

This clonotype occurred many times. The chain is built from TRBV20-1 and TRBJ2-7; D perhaps matches TRBD2 (5 bases). V lost 5 bases to trimming and J lost 0 bases, with 14 bases between them. Looked up from germline, CDR1 is DFQATT and CDR2 is SNEGSKA (reference sequence). The CDR3 spans 14 residues. The CDR3 coding sequence is TGCAGTGCTCAGAACGGACTGCTCTCCTACGAGCAGTACTTC. This codes for CSAQNGLLSYEQYF.

The genes are TRBV20-1 and TRBJ1-2; D is uncertain. Per germline, CDR1 DFQATT and CDR2 SNEGSKA (reference sequence). V lost 3 bases and J 5 bases, leaving 13 bases between the germline ends. The CDR3 is 13 amino acids. The CDR3 sequence is CSASEFRGYGYTF. The CDR3 DNA reads TGCAGTGCTAGTGAGTTCCGAGGATATGGCTACACCTTC.

The chain couples TRBV3-1 to TRBJ2-3; 7 positions match TRBD1. Germline V gene lookup returns CDR1 LGHDT and CDR2 YNNKEL (reference sequence). The V segment lost 0 bases and the J segment 4 bases; nucleotides outside the gene matches: 1. This CDR3 spans 14 amino acids. The CDR3 sequence is CASSQETGADTQYF. CDR3 bases: TGTGCCAGCAGCCAAGAAACAGGGGCAGATACGCAGTATTTT.

Points on this clonotype: Just one base apart from a much larger clone, this may be a read error. V is TRBV2 and J is TRBJ2-1; 9 bases agree with TRBD2. CDR3 length: 15 residues. Germline CDR1 SNHLY, CDR2 FYNNEI. CDR3 loop: CAGSEAAGGYNEQFF. The CDR3 DNA reads TGTGCCGGCAGTGAAGCAGCGGGGGGTTACAATGAGCAGTTCTTC.

The sample holds many counts of this clonotype. The chain links TRBV12-3 or TRBV12-4 to TRBJ2-3; no definite D call. CDR3 length: 14 residues. Trimming pared 2 bases from V and 4 bases from J, leaving 10 bases between. CDR3 sequence: CASSLRWAADTQYF. CDR3 nucleotide sequence: TGTGCCAGCAGTTTACGTTGGGCCGCAGATACGCAGTATTTT.

In DNA form, the CDR3 reads TGTGCCAGCTCGCCGTCCGGGACAGATAATTCACCCCTCCACTTT. Encoded protein: CASSPSGTDNSPLHF. The chain uses TRBV18 and TRBJ1-6, with TRBD1 matching 7 bases. The CDR3 has 15 amino acids. Unmatched junction bases numbered 7, after V lost 6 bases and J lost 5 bases. Germline CDR1 is KGHSH and CDR2 is LQKENI. Supplemented by reference TRBV18 and TRBJ1-6, the full variable domain reads NAGVMQNPRHLVRRRGQEARLRCSPMKGHSHVYWYRQLPEEGLKFMVYLQKENIIDESGMPKERFSAEFPKEGPSILRIQQVVRGDSAAYFCASSPSGTDNSPLHFGNGTRLTVT.

This clonotype has only a few counts. This rearrangement joins TRBV5-1 to TRBJ1-4, with D maybe TRBD1 (6 bases). V was trimmed by 3 bases and J by 8 bases, leaving 17 bases between them. In germline, CDR1 is SGHRS, CDR2 YFSETQ. This CDR3 spans 15 amino acids. The CDR3 coding sequence is TGCGCCAGCAGCTCCCTCGGGACATCTCAAGAAAAACTGTTTTTT. It specifies CASSSLGTSQEKLFF.

Concerning this clonotype itself: This may be a read error, as it is one base from a much larger clone. The chain recombines TRBV20-1 with TRBJ1-1; D is possibly TRBD1 (5 bases). Germline CDR1 DFQATT, CDR2 SNEGSKA (reference sequence). The CDR3 spans 14 residues. V shed 0 bases and J shed 1 base, with 9 bases lying between them. CDR3 sequence: CSARDGGGNTEAFF. CDR3 nucleotides: TGCAGTGCTAGAGATGGGGGTGGGAACACTGAAGCTTTCTTT.

On this clonotype itself: A much larger clone differs from this one at a single base, so this may be a read error. The genes are TRBV15 and TRBJ1-2, with D tentatively TRBD1 (5 bases). This CDR3 has 14 amino acids. Germline V gene lookup returns CDR1 LNHNV and CDR2 YYDKDF (reference sequence). V gave up 3 bases and J gave up 0 bases, with 8 bases separating them. CDR3 nucleotides: TGTGCCACCAGCAGGACAGTTCCTAACTATGGCTACACCTTC. Protein product: CATSRTVPNYGYTF.

The V call is TRBV5-6, the J call TRBJ1-1; no clear D. The CDR3 runs 15 residues. V shed 0 bases and J shed 1 base, with 10 bases lying between them. CDR1 and CDR2 from the germline V gene are SGHDT and YYEEEE. The CDR3 DNA follows: TGTGCCAGCAGCTTGGCGGTCAGAAAGAACACTGAAGCTTTCTTT. Translating gives CASSLAVRKNTEAFF.